This T cell receptor beta chain originates from a study of CD8+CD57+ T cells in acquired aplastic anemia. Patients included in sequencing had previously demonstrated CD8+CD57+ cell expansion by flow cytometry. The CDR3 covers 15 residues. Germline V gene data show CDR1 as MNHNS and CDR2 as SASEGT. Trimming cost V 4 bases and J 2 bases; bases outside gene matches: 6. This clonotype has a count of ten or more. The antigen is not known. CDR3 and TCR beta VDJ profiling relied on genomic DNA as the template. Using its own MiXCR run on the reads, TCRdb lists one record per CDR3 protein. This sample has roughly 180,000 distinct CDR3 sequences, with roughly 60% found just once. Notes on the study in general: The same twenty-nine CD8+ CDR3 sequences occurred in patients and in controls.

The gene calls are TRBV6-1 and TRBJ2-7; 9 nucleotides agree with TRBD1. The specimen sequenced was sorted CD4+, CD8+, or CD8+CD57+ T cells (not recorded which) from PBMCs. The receptor comes from a human donor with aplastic anemia. This CDR3 reads CASSVGQGPTYEQYF. The CDR3 DNA reads TGTGCCAGCAGTGTAGGACAGGGGCCTACCTACGAGCAGTACTTC.